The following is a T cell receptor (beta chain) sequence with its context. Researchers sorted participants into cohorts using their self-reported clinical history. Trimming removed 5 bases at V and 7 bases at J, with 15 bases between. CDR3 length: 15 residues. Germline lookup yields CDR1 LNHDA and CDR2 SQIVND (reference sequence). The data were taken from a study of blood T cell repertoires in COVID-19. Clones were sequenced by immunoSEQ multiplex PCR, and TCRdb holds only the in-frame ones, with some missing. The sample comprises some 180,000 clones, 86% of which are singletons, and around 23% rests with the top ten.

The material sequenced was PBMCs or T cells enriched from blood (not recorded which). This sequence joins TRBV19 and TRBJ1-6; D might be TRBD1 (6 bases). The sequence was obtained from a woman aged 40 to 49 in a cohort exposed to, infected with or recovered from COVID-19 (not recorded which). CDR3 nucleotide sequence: TGTGCCAGTAGTGCCTCTGGACAGTGGAATTCACCCCTCCACTTT. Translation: CASSASGQWNSPLHF.